This T cell receptor beta chain is from a study of metastatic and nonmetastatic thyroid tumors. At least ten counts were recorded for this clone. The CDR3 totals 15 residues. Trimming cost V 1 base and J 8 bases, with 17 bases left between them. Treatment of any kind had been given to no patient before thyroid surgery. TCRdb re-called clones via MiXCR from the PCR reads. The profile shows tens of thousands of clones, about 3.8% of them singletons. The chain combines TRBV12-3 or TRBV12-4 with TRBJ1-2, with D possibly matching TRBD1 (5 bases). The sequence was collected from a female donor with papillary thyroid cancer or a benign thyroid nodule (not recorded which). Some clones in this sample may be carry-over from other donors' samples. The sample taken for sequencing was blood. CDR3 in amino acids: CASSLGGGNPIGYTF. The CDR3 DNA follows: TGTGCCAGCAGTTTAGGGGGCGGGAACCCAATCGGCTACACCTTC.